This T cell receptor (beta chain) emerged from a study of blood T cell repertoires in COVID-19. Clones were read by immunoSEQ multiplex PCR, and TCRdb kept only the in-frame ones, dropping some. The top ten hold about 20% of the sample, which has tens of thousands of clones, about 88% seen once. The germline CDR1 and CDR2 sequences are KGHDR and SFDVKD. The CDR3 runs 15 residues. The ends were cut back, 2 bases at V and 5 bases at J, with 13 bases in the middle. The rearrangement uses TRBV24-1 and TRBJ2-3; a weak D match, TRBD1 (7 bases). Sequenced input: peripheral blood. This receptor was taken from a woman aged 50 to 60 with active or convalescent COVID-19. CDR3 residues: CATSDSRQGGDTQYF. The CDR3 DNA is TGTGCCACCAGTGATTCCCGACAGGGAGGAGATACGCAGTATTTT.